The rows below give T cell receptor beta chains drawn from one sample of a study of response to subunit inactivated influenza vaccine. TCRdb ran MiXCR on the RT-PCR reads and lists one entry per CDR3 protein. Here the sample spans 400,000 to 550,000 distinct CDR3 sequences, 25% being singletons. Sequenced here: CD4+ T cells sorted from PBMCs, sampled 5 to 6 days after vaccination. The receptors originated from a man aged 45-65 years who received an inactivated influenza vaccine. Both conserved end residues are part of each CDR3. Fields, in order: J gene, V gene, clone size, CDR3 protein. Size tells how often a clone was seen (once, few, many) or the class of an expanded clone, and some rows leave it out.

j_call: TRBJ2-7
v_call: TRBV7-9
clone_size: NA
cdr3_aa: CASSQAGDYEQYF

j_call: TRBJ2-7
v_call: TRBV3-1
clone_size: NA
cdr3_aa: CASSRDMGAVLTYEQYF

j_call: TRBJ2-1
v_call: TRBV6-2/TRBV6-3
clone_size: few
cdr3_aa: CASSTYRNEQFF

j_call: TRBJ2-1
v_call: TRBV28
clone_size: few
cdr3_aa: CASNRQGLAYNEQFF

j_call: TRBJ2-1
v_call: TRBV29-1
clone_size: few
cdr3_aa: CSVPRGGGNEQFF

j_call: TRBJ2-7
v_call: TRBV7-9
clone_size: NA
cdr3_aa: CASSPQGTVIYEQYF

j_call: TRBJ1-6
v_call: TRBV4-3
clone_size: NA
cdr3_aa: CASSPRKGINSPLHF

j_call: TRBJ1-2
v_call: TRBV12-3/TRBV12-4
clone_size: NA
cdr3_aa: CASSRDPGTSLLGYTF

j_call: TRBJ2-1
v_call: TRBV27
clone_size: NA
cdr3_aa: CASRRAGPTYNEQFF

j_call: TRBJ2-3
v_call: TRBV20-1
clone_size: few
cdr3_aa: CSADGGSTDTQYF

j_call: TRBJ2-7
v_call: TRBV7-2
clone_size: NA
cdr3_aa: CASSSPAYEQYF

j_call: TRBJ2-3
v_call: TRBV20-1
clone_size: NA
cdr3_aa: CCANDRDTSTDTQYF

j_call: TRBJ2-2
v_call: TRBV7-2
clone_size: NA
cdr3_aa: CASSLTGGPGELFF

j_call: TRBJ1-1
v_call: TRBV29-1
clone_size: few
cdr3_aa: CSVATGSTEAFF

j_call: TRBJ1-1
v_call: TRBV10-3
clone_size: NA
cdr3_aa: CAISEQQGRIRDTEAFF

j_call: TRBJ1-1
v_call: TRBV6-1
clone_size: few
cdr3_aa: CASSRGSFTEAFF

j_call: TRBJ2-2
v_call: TRBV7-7
clone_size: NA
cdr3_aa: CASSLGGGYTGELFF

j_call: TRBJ1-4
v_call: TRBV5-1
clone_size: NA
cdr3_aa: CASSLAGRGGEKLFF

j_call: TRBJ2-1
v_call: TRBV18
clone_size: NA
cdr3_aa: CASSPPSSGGSYNEQFF

j_call: TRBJ2-1
v_call: TRBV20-1
clone_size: NA
cdr3_aa: CSARNPLAGDNEQFF

j_call: TRBJ2-4
v_call: TRBV18
clone_size: few
cdr3_aa: CASSPPSAAKNIQYF

j_call: TRBJ2-7
v_call: TRBV10-3
clone_size: few
cdr3_aa: CAIRDDRPGLAGNYEQYF

j_call: TRBJ2-4
v_call: TRBV18
clone_size: few
cdr3_aa: CASSSDAGWPAKNIQYF

j_call: TRBJ1-2
v_call: TRBV5-1
clone_size: NA
cdr3_aa: CASSAPGQGSPYTF

j_call: TRBJ2-1
v_call: TRBV5-5
clone_size: few
cdr3_aa: CASSALGGVTYNEQFF

j_call: TRBJ1-1
v_call: TRBV10-3
clone_size: NA
cdr3_aa: CAISVRSDTEAFF

j_call: TRBJ2-3
v_call: TRBV20-1
clone_size: NA
cdr3_aa: CSASSGRDTQYF

j_call: TRBJ1-2
v_call: TRBV11-2
clone_size: few
cdr3_aa: CASSPRQGDGYTF

j_call: TRBJ1-5
v_call: TRBV6-2/TRBV6-3
clone_size: NA
cdr3_aa: CASRSEAYSNQPQHF

j_call: TRBJ2-5
v_call: TRBV7-4
clone_size: NA
cdr3_aa: CASSFGSPGGRGETQYF